The clone carrying this T cell receptor beta chain appeared once. V dropped 4 bases and J dropped 5 bases, with 11 bases sitting between them. The germline V gene encodes CDR1 KGHDR and CDR2 SFDVKD. The length of the CDR3 is 13 residues. Investigators amplified TCR beta CDR3 regions from RNA transcripts. RT-PCR was first run with HTBI primers, then multiplex PCR in a second round. TCRdb reprocessed the multiplex PCR reads with MiXCR, giving one entry per CDR3 protein. This sample carries about 660,000 distinct CDR3 sequences, about 40% of them seen once, and the ten largest clones take more than 2.5%. The sample belongs to a study of Graves' ophthalmopathy and Graves' hyperthyroidism.

The gene calls are TRBV24-1 and TRBJ2-7; the D gene could be TRBD1 or TRBD2 (6 bases each). Sequencing was performed on peripheral blood. This clonotype was obtained from an adult man with Graves' ophthalmopathy. The CDR3 reads CATSESGGHEQYF. The CDR3 DNA reads as TGTGCCACCAGTGAGTCCGGGGGCCACGAGCAGTACTTC.